What follows are 8 T cell receptor beta chains derived from one specimen sequenced in a study of T cells in Graves' hyperthyroidism and ophthalmopathy. The TCR beta CDR3 regions underwent amplification using RNA transcripts as the source. In the first-round RT-PCR of the TCR CDR3, the HTBI primer set was used. TCRdb reprocessed the multiplex PCR reads with MiXCR, giving one entry per CDR3 protein. This table holds 600,000 or so distinct CDR3 sequences, more than 13% found once. Specimen: blood. The receptors were sampled from a woman aged 18 to 35 with Graves' ophthalmopathy.

This clonotype occurred a few times. V gene TRBV19 combines with J gene TRBJ2-1; the D is unclear. Germline V gene sequence: CDR1 LNHDA, CDR2 SQIVND (reference sequence). Trimming pared 3 bases from V and 2 bases from J, leaving 8 bases between. The CDR3 spans 14 residues. CDR3 DNA: TGTGCCAGTAGTATGGGCGCGCCCTACAATGAGCAGTTCTTC. It is translated as CASSMGAPYNEQFF.

This clonotype was detected many times. The chain combines TRBV6-2 or TRBV6-3 with TRBJ1-1, with 8 positions matching TRBD1. Germline loops: CDR1 MNHEY, CDR2 SVGEGT. The CDR3 spans 17 residues. Trimming cost V 2 bases and J 4 bases; bases outside gene matches: 12. CDR3 amino acids: CASSYDRGEWSGTEAFF. CDR3 nucleotide sequence: TGTGCCAGCAGTTACGACAGGGGCGAGTGGTCGGGCACTGAAGCTTTCTTT.

This clonotype was recorded at least ten times. V and J are TRBV7-9 and TRBJ2-7, with 12 bases lining up with TRBD2. The V gene's germline CDR1 is SEHNR and CDR2 FQNEAQ (reference sequence). The V gene end was trimmed by 4 bases and the J gene end by 6 bases; junction bases not matched to a gene: 10. The CDR3 is made up of 16 amino acids. The CDR3: CASSSARTSGISEQYF. The CDR3 nucleotides are TGTGCCAGCAGCTCTGCGAGGACTAGCGGGATCTCCGAGCAGTACTTC.

This clonotype was seen a few times. V usage is TRBV20-1 and J usage is TRBJ1-1, with D unresolved. The germline V and J ends were trimmed by 2 bases and 1 base, with 8 bases remaining between them. The length of the CDR3 is 13 residues. Germline V CDR1 and CDR2: DFQATT, SNEGSKA (reference sequence). CDR3 protein: CSARTGWNTEAFF. The CDR3 DNA follows: TGCAGTGCTAGAACGGGTTGGAACACTGAAGCTTTCTTT.

This chain joins TRBV20-1 and TRBJ1-2; 9 nucleotides match TRBD1. V gave up 6 bases and J gave up 4 bases; unmatched junction bases: 15. Germline CDR1 is DFQATT and CDR2 is SNEGSKA (reference sequence). The CDR3 spans 16 residues. The chain's CDR3 is CSANHRGQLRFYGYTF. The CDR3 DNA reads as TGCAGTGCAAATCACAGGGGGCAGTTAAGGTTCTATGGCTACACCTTC.

The J gene is TRBJ2-3, the V gene TRBV20-1; a possible D gene is TRBD2 (5 bases). Deletions cut 0 bases from V and 6 bases from J, with 19 bases between. Germline loops: CDR1 DFQATT, CDR2 SNEGSKA (reference sequence). The CDR3 is 16 amino acids. The CDR3 is CSARDVLEIRPDTQYF. The CDR3, as DNA: TGCAGTGCTAGAGATGTACTAGAAATACGTCCTGATACGCAGTATTTT.

The V call is TRBV19, the J call TRBJ2-3; the match to TRBD1 covers 8 bases. V shed 4 bases and J 4 bases; nucleotides not matched to a gene: 7. The CDR3 has 15 amino acids. Per the germline V gene, CDR1 is LNHDA and CDR2 is SQIVND (reference sequence). The CDR3 bases are TGTGCCAGTAGTACCAGGGGGCTGGTCGCAGATACGCAGTATTTT. This codes for CASSTRGLVADTQYF.

This clonotype was detected a few times. The J gene is TRBJ1-4, the V gene TRBV14; D gene ambiguous. V was cut by 0 bases and J by 0 bases, with 11 bases left in between. The CDR3 totals 17 residues. CDR1 is SGHDN and CDR2 is FVKESK in the germline V gene. For the CDR3, the DNA is TGTGCCAGCAGCCAAGAAGGATCCACAGCAACTAATGAAAAACTGTTTTTT. As protein: CASSQEGSTATNEKLFF.